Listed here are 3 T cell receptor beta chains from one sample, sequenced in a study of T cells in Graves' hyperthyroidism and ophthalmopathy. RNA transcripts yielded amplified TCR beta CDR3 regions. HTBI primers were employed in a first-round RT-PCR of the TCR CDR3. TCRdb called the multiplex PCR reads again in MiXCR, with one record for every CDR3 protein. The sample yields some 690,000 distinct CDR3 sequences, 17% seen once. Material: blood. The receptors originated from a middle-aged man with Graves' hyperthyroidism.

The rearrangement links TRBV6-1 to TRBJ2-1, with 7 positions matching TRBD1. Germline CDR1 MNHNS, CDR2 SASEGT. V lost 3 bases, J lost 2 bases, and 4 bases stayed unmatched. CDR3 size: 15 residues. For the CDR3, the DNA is TGTGCCAGCAGTGAGGGGGACAGCACCTACAATGAGCAGTTCTTC. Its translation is CASSEGDSTYNEQFF.

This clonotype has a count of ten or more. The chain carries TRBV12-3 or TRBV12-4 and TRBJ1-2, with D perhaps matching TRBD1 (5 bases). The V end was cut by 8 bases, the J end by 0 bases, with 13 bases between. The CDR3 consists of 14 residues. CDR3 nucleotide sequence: TGTGCCAGCGGCTCGGGGGAAGCTAACTATGGCTACACCTTC. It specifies CASGSGEANYGYTF.

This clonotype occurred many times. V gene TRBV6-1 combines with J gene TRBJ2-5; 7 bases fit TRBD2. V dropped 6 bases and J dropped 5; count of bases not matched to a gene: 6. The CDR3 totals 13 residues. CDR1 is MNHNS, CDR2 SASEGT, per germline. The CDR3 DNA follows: TGTGCCAGCAGGGCGGGAGACTGGGAGACCCAGTACTTC. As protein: CASRAGDWETQYF.